This T cell receptor (beta chain) was observed in a study of CD8 T cells in ankylosing spondylitis. Study-wide points: Ankylosing spondylitis blood seemed to carry a telltale TCR beta motif made of fewer than 10 highly homologous variants. In synovial fluid and blood from reactive arthritis, some motif variants were previously reported. Disease-associated clones were reportedly significantly overrepresented in matched ankylosing spondylitis synovial fluid.

Germline values: CDR1 GTSNPN, CDR2 SVGIG (reference sequence). The CDR3 contains 14 residues. The V gene lost 2 bases and the J gene lost 7 bases, with 15 bases spanning the gap. Each CDR3 protein gets one entry after TCRdb re-called the 5' RACE reads with MiXCR. This table holds about 700,000 distinct CDR3 sequences, 19% found once. Turning to this clonotype: No antigen is known for it.

Sequenced sample: blood, either unsorted or a sorted T cell fraction (not recorded which). This clonotype was sampled from a male donor with ankylosing spondylitis. The chain links TRBV30 to TRBJ1-5; a weak D match, TRBD1 (6 bases). DNA for the CDR3: TGTGCCTGGAGTACAGGGACGGATCCACAGCCCCAGCATTTT. Translation: CAWSTGTDPQPQHF.